The 20 T cell receptor beta chains below all came from one sample that was sequenced in a study of T cell changes during pregnancy in multiple sclerosis. Clones were sequenced by immunoSEQ multiplex PCR, and TCRdb holds only the in-frame ones, with some missing. Among nearly 80,000 clones listed, approximately 94% were seen once. This sample comprised CD4+ T cells from peripheral blood mononuclear cells, obtained before pregnancy. These receptors originate from a female donor with multiple sclerosis, enrolled in a pregnancy study.

The V call is TRBV19, the J call TRBJ2-2, with D maybe TRBD2 (5 bases). The germline CDR1 and CDR2 sequences are LNHDA and SQIVND (reference sequence). V dropped 3 bases and J dropped 1 base, with 6 bases sitting between them. There are 14 residues in the CDR3. The CDR3 DNA follows: TGTGCCAGTAGTATGGCGGGGAACACCGGGGAGCTGTTTTTT. Translation gives CASSMAGNTGELFF.

The chain links TRBV9 to TRBJ2-7, with TRBD1 as a possible D gene (6 bases). There are 14 residues in the CDR3. Trimming pared 0 bases from V and 2 bases from J, leaving 9 bases between. The V gene's germline CDR1 is SGDLS and CDR2 YYNGEE. The CDR3 DNA sequence: TGTGCCAGCAGCGTAGGGACAGAGCCCTACGAGCAGTACTTC. Its translation is CASSVGTEPYEQYF.

This sequence joins TRBV5-1 and TRBJ2-1; 10 nucleotides match TRBD2. The germline V gene has CDR1 SGHRS and CDR2 YFSETQ. The CDR3 is 15 amino acids. After removal of 0 bases from V and 7 bases from J, the junction contained 4 bases not matched to a gene. The CDR3 reads CASSLEGLASNEQFF. CDR3 bases: TGCGCCAGCAGCTTGGAGGGACTAGCGTCAAATGAGCAGTTCTTC.

The chain carries TRBV19 and TRBJ2-3; D gene uncertain. The germline V gene encodes CDR1 LNHDA and CDR2 SQIVND (reference sequence). The CDR3 is made up of 13 amino acids. V was clipped by 0 bases and J by 1 base, with 2 bases between them. The CDR3: CASSIDGTDTQYF. Written as DNA, the CDR3 is TGTGCCAGTAGTATAGACGGCACAGATACGCAGTATTTT.

CDR3 nucleotide sequence: TGTGCCAGCAGTGGCCCCGCCTTAAGCGGGGCCCCGCGCAATGAGCAGTTCTTC. This translates into CASSGPALSGAPRNEQFF. V and J are TRBV2 and TRBJ2-1; 7 bases align to TRBD2. CDR3 size: 18 residues. V lost 4 bases, J lost 6 bases, and 18 bases stayed unmatched. Germline V gives CDR1 SNHLY, CDR2 FYNNEI.

CDR3: CASSSTVSETQYF. The CDR3 DNA reads as TGTGCCAGCAGTTCTACGGTTTCAGAGACCCAGTACTTC. This chain connects TRBV28 to TRBJ2-5, with D hard to call. Per germline, CDR1 MDHEN and CDR2 SYDVKM. Trimming took off 4 bases at V and 4 bases at J, with 10 bases between the two ends. The CDR3 spans 13 residues.

The genes are TRBV10-3 and TRBJ1-2, with 10 bases lining up with TRBD1. CDR1 is ENHRY and CDR2 is SYGVKD in the germline V gene. CDR3 length: 13 residues. J gave up 0 bases and V 10 bases, and 2 bases lay outside the gene matches. CDR3 protein: CATGQGANYGYTF. CDR3 coding DNA: TGTGCCACCGGACAGGGGGCTAACTATGGCTACACCTTC.

The chain couples TRBV27 to TRBJ1-1; D might be TRBD1 (6 bases). Germline CDR1 is MNHEY and CDR2 is SMNVEV (reference sequence). This CDR3 is 15 amino acids long. Between the trimmed V and J ends, which lost 2 bases and 0 bases, there was a span of 10 bases. CDR3 loop: CASSLGQLMNTEAFF. CDR3 nucleotide sequence: TGTGCCAGCAGTTTAGGACAGCTTATGAACACTGAAGCTTTCTTT.

CDR3 coding DNA: TGTGCCAGCAGACCCCCGGGACAGGGGAAGGAAAAACTGTTTTTT. Translation gives CASRPPGQGKEKLFF. The chain uses TRBV6-5 and TRBJ1-4; 10 bases map to TRBD1. Trimming removed 6 bases from V and 8 bases from J; junction bases left unmatched: 9. The CDR3 is 15 residues long. CDR1 is MNHEY, CDR2 SVGAGI, per germline.

V is TRBV5-6 and J is TRBJ2-7; D remains unclear. CDR3 length: 13 residues. Trimming took off 1 base at V and 5 bases at J, with 10 bases between the two ends. From germline, CDR1 is SGHDT and CDR2 YYEEEE. The CDR3 region is CASSLNRAHEQYF. As DNA, the CDR3 is TGTGCCAGCAGCTTGAATCGAGCCCACGAGCAGTACTTC.

V is TRBV5-5 and J is TRBJ1-2; 7 bases align to TRBD1. Germline-derived CDR1 and CDR2 are SGHKS and YYEKEE (reference sequence). The J segment lost 2 bases and the V segment lost 1 base, leaving 2 bases of the junction unmatched. CDR3 length: 14 amino acids. CDR3 region: CASSLTTGNYGYTF. Written as DNA, the CDR3 is TGTGCCAGCAGCTTGACGACAGGGAACTATGGCTACACCTTC.

This chain joins TRBV27 and TRBJ2-5; D uncertain. Germline CDR1 and CDR2: MNHEY and SMNVEV (reference sequence). V was cut by 0 bases and J by 5 bases, with 13 bases left in between. The CDR3 extends over 15 amino acids. The CDR3 loop is CASSLSLGVSETQYF. The DNA of the CDR3 is TGTGCCAGCAGTTTATCTTTAGGAGTAAGCGAGACCCAGTACTTC.

The gene calls are TRBV4-2 and TRBJ2-2; 10 positions agree with TRBD2. Germline CDR1 and CDR2: LGHNA and YNFKEQ. The CDR3 totals 13 residues. The V and J ends lost 2 bases and 15 bases, in that order; junction bases with no gene match: 6. For the CDR3, the DNA is TGTGCCAGCAGCCAAACCCGGAGCGGGAGGGTGTTTTTT. As protein: CASSQTRSGRVFF.

The chain is built from TRBV6-1 and TRBJ1-5; D uncertain. CDR1 is MNHNS, CDR2 SASEGT, per germline. Deletions cut 6 bases from V and 0 bases from J, with 9 bases between. CDR3 length: 14 residues. The CDR3 DNA sequence: TGTGCCAGCAGCCAGGAAACTAGCAATCAGCCCCAGCATTTT. Translating gives CASSQETSNQPQHF.

This clone was counted a single time. The chain combines TRBV9 with TRBJ2-5; TRBD1 aligns across 7 bases. The CDR3 spans 14 residues. Trimming at V came to 3 bases and at J to 2 bases, leaving 4 bases not matched to a gene. The V gene's germline CDR1 is SGDLS and CDR2 YYNGEE. The CDR3 coding sequence is TGTGCCAGCAGCGAGACAGGGATACAAGAGACCCAGTACTTC. As protein: CASSETGIQETQYF.

The chain carries TRBV19 and TRBJ2-5; no definite D call. The CDR3 is 13 amino acids. Germline V lookup: CDR1 LNHDA, CDR2 SQIVND (reference sequence). The V gene lost 3 bases and the J gene lost 1 base, with 6 bases spanning the gap. The CDR3 loop reads CASSISIQETQYF. CDR3 DNA sequence: TGTGCCAGTAGTATTAGCATCCAAGAGACCCAGTACTTC.

V is TRBV28 and J is TRBJ1-5; 7 bases are a match to TRBD1. CDR3 length equals 16 residues. CDR1 is MDHEN, CDR2 SYDVKM, per germline. Trimming took 5 bases from V and 4 from J; bases not matched to a gene: 11. CDR3 protein: CASSHGGRQGNQPQHF. The CDR3 region has the DNA TGTGCCAGCAGTCATGGAGGGAGACAGGGAAATCAGCCCCAGCATTTT.

The V call is TRBV30, the J call TRBJ2-3; 8 nucleotides align to TRBD1. The V gene's germline CDR1 is GTSNPN and CDR2 SVGIG (reference sequence). V lost 2 bases, J lost 5 bases, and 21 bases stayed unmatched. The CDR3 covers 19 residues. The DNA of the CDR3 is TGTGCCTGGAGTTCTTACTCTAACCAGGGGGCAAGGGCCAAAGATACGCAGTATTTT. Translation: CAWSSYSNQGARAKDTQYF.

The chain is built from TRBV10-3 and TRBJ2-2; D is perhaps TRBD1 (6 bases). This CDR3 comprises 12 residues. V was trimmed by 6 bases and J by 6 bases, leaving 8 bases between them. The germline V gene has CDR1 ENHRY and CDR2 SYGVKD. CDR3 sequence (DNA): TGTGCCATCAGGGACAGCGCCGGGGAGCTGTTTTTT. Translated, it gives CAIRDSAGELFF.

This chain joins TRBV15 and TRBJ2-3; D perhaps matches TRBD2 (6 bases). Germline V CDR1 and CDR2: LNHNV, YYDKDF (reference sequence). V lost 5 bases and J 0 bases, leaving 12 bases between the germline ends. This CDR3 spans 15 amino acids. The CDR3, as DNA: TGTGCCACCAGCGCGGGGCCGTCTAGCACAGATACGCAGTATTTT. Amino acids: CATSAGPSSTDTQYF.